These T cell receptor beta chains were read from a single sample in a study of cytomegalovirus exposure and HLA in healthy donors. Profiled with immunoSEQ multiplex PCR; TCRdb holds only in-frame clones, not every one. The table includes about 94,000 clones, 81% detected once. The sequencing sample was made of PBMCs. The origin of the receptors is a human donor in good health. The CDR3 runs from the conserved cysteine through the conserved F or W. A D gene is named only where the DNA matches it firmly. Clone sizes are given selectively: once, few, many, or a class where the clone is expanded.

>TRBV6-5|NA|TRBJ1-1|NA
CASRSQGRRGTEAFF
TGTGCCAGCAGGTCGCAGGGGCGTAGAGGCACTGAAGCTTTCTTT
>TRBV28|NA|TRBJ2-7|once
CASSPDSSYEQYF
TGTGCCAGCAGTCCGGACAGCTCCTACGAGCAGTACTTC
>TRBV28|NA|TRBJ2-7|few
CASSFGRLSSYEQYF
TGTGCCAGCAGTTTTGGCAGGCTAAGCTCCTACGAGCAGTACTTC
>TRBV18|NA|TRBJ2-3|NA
CASSPRTVTDTQYF
TGTGCCAGCTCACCCCGGACTGTTACAGATACGCAGTATTTT
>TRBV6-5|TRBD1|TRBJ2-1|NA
CASSRDRITYNEQFF
TGTGCCAGCAGCCGGGACAGGATTACCTACAATGAGCAGTTCTTC
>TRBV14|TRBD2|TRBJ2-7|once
CASNSGRPPYEQYF
TGTGCCAGCAATAGCGGGAGGCCCCCCTACGAGCAGTACTTC
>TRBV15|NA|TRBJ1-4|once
CATSRGSGGEKLFF
TGTGCCACCAGCAGAGGCTCCGGCGGGGAAAAACTGTTTTTT
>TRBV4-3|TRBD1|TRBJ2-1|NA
CASSQDGPGQGRNEQFF
TGCGCCAGCAGCCAAGATGGCCCCGGACAGGGTCGCAATGAGCAGTTCTTC
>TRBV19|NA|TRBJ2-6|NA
CASSRSSGANVLTF
TGTGCCAGTAGTCGGAGCTCTGGGGCCAACGTCCTGACTTTC
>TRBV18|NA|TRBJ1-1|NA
CASSPLEGGGQSRAFF
TGTGCCAGCTCACCACTGGAGGGGGGAGGGCAATCTCGAGCCTTCTTT
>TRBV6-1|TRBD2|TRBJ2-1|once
CASRLAGGLNNEQFF
TGTGCCAGCAGACTAGCGGGGGGGCTAAACAATGAGCAGTTCTTC
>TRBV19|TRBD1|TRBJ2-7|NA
CASSDGSGTGSYEQYF
TGTGCCAGTAGTGATGGGTCCGGGACAGGCTCCTACGAGCAGTACTTC
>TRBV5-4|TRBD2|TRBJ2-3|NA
CASSLRASGRVYF
TGTGCCAGCAGCTTGAGGGCTAGCGGGAGGGTGTATTTT
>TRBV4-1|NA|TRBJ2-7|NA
CASSQVSIGAFYEQYF
TGCGCCAGCAGCCAAGTTAGCATAGGGGCTTTCTACGAGCAGTACTTC
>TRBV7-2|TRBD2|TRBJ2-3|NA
CASTLTIAGGRGDTQYF
TGTGCCAGCACCTTGACCATCGCGGGGGGGCGGGGAGATACGCAGTATTTT
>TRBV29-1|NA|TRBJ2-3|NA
CSVDRGTSTDTQYF
TGCAGCGTTGACCGGGGAACTAGCACAGATACGCAGTATTTT
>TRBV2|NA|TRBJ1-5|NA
CASSLTTGIGQPQHF
TGTGCCAGCAGTCTTACGACCGGGATAGGGCAGCCCCAGCATTTT
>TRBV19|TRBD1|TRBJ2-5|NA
CASRTGGGETQYF
TGTGCCAGCAGGACAGGGGGTGGCGAGACCCAGTACTTC
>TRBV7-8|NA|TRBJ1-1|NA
CASKRAESRNTEAFF
TGTGCCAGCAAGAGGGCCGAGAGCCGGAACACTGAAGCTTTCTTT
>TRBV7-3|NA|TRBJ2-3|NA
CASSLSQAKLTDTQYF
TGTGCCAGCAGCTTATCACAGGCCAAACTTACAGATACGCAGTATTTT
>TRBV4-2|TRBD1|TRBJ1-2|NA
CASSQGDRGYGYTF
TGTGCCAGCAGCCAAGGGGACAGGGGCTATGGCTACACCTTC
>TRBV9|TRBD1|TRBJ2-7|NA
CASSVETGTGPSYEQYF
TGTGCCAGCAGCGTTGAGACCGGGACAGGGCCCTCCTACGAGCAGTACTTC
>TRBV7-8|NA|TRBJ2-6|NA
CASSLDSSGANVLTF
TGTGCCAGCAGCTTAGACAGCTCTGGGGCCAACGTCCTGACTTTC
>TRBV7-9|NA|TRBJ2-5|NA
CASSPTDGETQYF
TGTGCCAGCAGCCCGACAGACGGGGAGACCCAGTACTTC
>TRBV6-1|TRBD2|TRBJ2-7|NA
CASREPGTTGLAGTYEQYF
TGTGCCAGCAGGGAACCCGGGACAACGGGACTAGCGGGGACCTACGAGCAGTACTTC
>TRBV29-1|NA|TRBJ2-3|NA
CSVERLARNTQYF
TGCAGCGTTGAACGGCTAGCGAGAAATACGCAGTATTTT
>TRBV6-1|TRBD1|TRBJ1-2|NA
CASTDRARANYGYTF
TGTGCCAGCACAGACAGGGCCCGAGCTAACTATGGCTACACCTTC
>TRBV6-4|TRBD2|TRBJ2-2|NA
CASSDVGGGDTGELFF
TGTGCCAGCAGTGATGTTGGCGGGGGGGACACCGGGGAGCTGTTTTTT
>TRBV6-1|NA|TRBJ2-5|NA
CASSQGETQYF
TGTGCCAGCAGTCAGGGGGAGACCCAGTACTTC
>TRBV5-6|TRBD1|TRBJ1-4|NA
CASSTGQGGANEKLFF
TGTGCCAGCAGCACTGGACAGGGGGGAGCTAATGAAAAACTGTTTTTT
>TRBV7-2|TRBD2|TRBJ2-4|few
CASSRGLELAKNIQYF
TGTGCCAGCAGCCGAGGACTAGAGCTAGCCAAAAACATTCAGTACTTC
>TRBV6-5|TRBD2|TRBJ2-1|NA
CASSLAGGGYNEQFF
TGTGCCAGCAGCCTAGCGGGGGGCGGGTACAATGAGCAGTTCTTC
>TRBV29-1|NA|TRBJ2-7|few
CSVEGPSYEQYF
TGCAGCGTTGAAGGGCCCAGCTACGAGCAGTACTTC
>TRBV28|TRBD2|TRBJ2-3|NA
CASSKGGLSSGRSDTQYF
TGTGCCAGCAGTAAGGGGGGCCTCTCTAGCGGGAGGTCAGATACGCAGTATTTT
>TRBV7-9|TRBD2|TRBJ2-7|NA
CASSSPSGTSGGGPYEQYF
TGTGCCAGCAGCTCCCCCTCCGGGACTAGCGGGGGTGGGCCCTACGAGCAGTACTTC
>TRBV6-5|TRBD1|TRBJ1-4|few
CASSPGGAGEKLFF
TGTGCCAGCAGTCCAGGGGGCGCAGGCGAAAAACTGTTTTTT